This T cell receptor (beta chain) originates from a study of T-cell memory formation after mild COVID-19. Comment on this clonotype: Its antigen is as yet unknown.

With 2 bases removed from V and 0 bases from J, the gap between germline ends came to 8 bases. CDR3 length equals 16 residues. CDR1 and CDR2 from the germline V gene are SGHTA and FQGTGA. General study points: CD4+ bias marked clones expanding day 15 to 37, unlike balanced contracting clones. Among contracting clones, CD4+ were mainly CM/EM and CD8+ enriched in EMRA. The study detected some responding clones in pre-infection memory, suggesting cross-reactive memory joined.

Sample barcodes and UMIs were carried by the TCR alpha and TCR beta cDNA libraries that 5'RACE generated with constant-segment primers. One entry per CDR3 protein, called by TCRdb with MiXCR from the 5' RACE reads. Among roughly 48,000 distinct CDR3 sequences listed, 27% were seen once. The sample comprised PBMCs or a T cell subset sorted from them (not recorded which). The V call is TRBV7-3, the J call TRBJ2-6; no reliable D call. The source of this sequence is a man aged 18 to 29 who had mild COVID-19 (a few samples of this study predate the infection). Cell type and time point are not known. The DNA of the CDR3 is TGTGCCAGCAGCTTAGGCAGAGTCTCTGGGGCCAACGTCCTGACTTTC. It is translated as CASSLGRVSGANVLTF.